The T cell receptor beta chain described here comes from a study of tumor-infiltrating lymphocytes in primary liver carcinoma (dated by TCRdb to the late 2010s). As for the study more broadly: A handful of patients with histopathologically diagnosed primary liver carcinoma underwent surgical resection in China between late 2015 and 2016. Each sample produced roughly 3.65 to 7.13 million productive TCRbeta reads, and read depth showed no significant difference between tissue types. A total of 35 specimens from 5 patients went through TCRbeta repertoire sequencing, namely 25 tumor regions, 5 adjacent noncancerous liver tissues and 5 peripheral blood samples. High reproducibility was observed for the technical replicate repertoires, with mean shared-clone rates near 0.89 and correlation coefficients above 0.98. Of the five patients (three men and two women, aged 30 to 69 years), four had hepatocellular carcinoma and one had combined HCC and intrahepatic cholangiocarcinoma. The tumors of the five patients were staged as T1-T3 N0M0, with maximum diameters ranging from roughly 4 to 11 cm. The study combined TCRbeta repertoire sequencing, expression microarrays and whole-exome sequencing across five regions of each liver tumor, with adjacent normal tissue and blood.

Including cysteine and phenylalanine, the CDR3 has 16 amino acids. The entry retains the CDR3 DNA only, 48 bases that are in frame from base 1. The junction shows trimming of 3 bases on V and 8 bases on J, and the gene matches do not reach 11 bases of it. The germline V gene gives CDR1 as MGHRA and CDR2 as YSYEKL. As concerns this clonotype: Its antigen specificity is not known. The sample holds no much larger clone one base away, and base qualities are not on file.

Using a constant-region primer and ProtoScript II reverse transcriptase, TCRbeta-specific cDNA was reverse-transcribed from about 460 ng total RNA. Three nested multiplex PCR rounds, following a slightly modified ARM-PCR procedure, were used to build the TCRbeta libraries. Each of the first two PCR rounds ran for nine to eleven cycles and used multiplex TRBV1-TRBV30 forward primers together with a Cbeta reverse primer. A final 25-cycle PCR with Deep VentR polymerase added sample barcodes and Illumina adapters. Before sequencing, amplicons between 200 and 500 bp were purified from gel using a QIAquick gel extraction kit. An Illumina HiSeq 2500 was used to sequence the TCRbeta amplicons, generating 250-bp paired-end reads. The paper's data handling went like this. Quality trimming of reads was performed with Trimmomatic v0.33, and paired reads were merged with FLASH v1.2.11 so that full CDR3 sequences could be recovered. MiGEC v1.2.1b assigned V, D and J germline segments to the rearranged TCRbeta sequences. Clonotype statistics and Shannon-Wiener diversity indices were calculated with VDJtools v1.0.0. Except for diversity analysis, only each sample's 250 most abundant clonotypes were used in subsequent analyses to reduce sampling bias. Clones were called with MiXCR by TCRdb after fastp trimmed the public reads at Q25, and only in-frame beta chains were retained. Merged by CDR3 protein, the rows form single entries marked with the most common genes and DNA. The V and J calls come from TCRdb's annotation, not from the publication. The sample contains about 320,000 distinct CDR3 sequences, roughly two thirds of them found a single time. Jointly, the top ten make up approximately 9.4% of the sample.

RNA from unsorted whole blood was extracted with TRIzol reagent, and germline DNA was obtained with the DNeasy Blood & Tissue kit. Chronic HBV infection was present in the patients, and the patients were treatment-naive at sampling. Before surgery, roughly 4 milliliters of peripheral blood were drawn into K2EDTA tubes. The investigation overall reported the following: Comparison of CD4+ and CD8+ T cell repertoires was precluded by the use of bulk unsorted samples. The top 250 clones made up a significantly larger repertoire fraction in tumors than in blood (p = 0.039). Pairs of tumor regions showed greater repertoire overlap (mean around 36%) than tumor-adjacent pairs (around 17%) or tumor-blood pairs (approximately 15%), which is consistent with antigen-driven expansion. Only the TCR beta chain was sequenced, which likely underestimates true repertoire diversity because unpaired alpha chains were not captured. The study included only a few patients, and the authors note findings should be validated in a larger study.

This receptor was identified in a man aged 40-50 years with primary liver carcinoma and hepatitis B virus infection. The sequence is built from TRBV4-1 and TRBJ2-1; the junction holds 9 bases that match TRBD2. The specimen sequenced was peripheral blood. The DNA sequence reads TGCGCCAGCAGCCAGCCCCAAGCGGGAGGTTTGTATGAGCAGTTCTTC. Its translation is CASSQPQAGGLYEQFF.